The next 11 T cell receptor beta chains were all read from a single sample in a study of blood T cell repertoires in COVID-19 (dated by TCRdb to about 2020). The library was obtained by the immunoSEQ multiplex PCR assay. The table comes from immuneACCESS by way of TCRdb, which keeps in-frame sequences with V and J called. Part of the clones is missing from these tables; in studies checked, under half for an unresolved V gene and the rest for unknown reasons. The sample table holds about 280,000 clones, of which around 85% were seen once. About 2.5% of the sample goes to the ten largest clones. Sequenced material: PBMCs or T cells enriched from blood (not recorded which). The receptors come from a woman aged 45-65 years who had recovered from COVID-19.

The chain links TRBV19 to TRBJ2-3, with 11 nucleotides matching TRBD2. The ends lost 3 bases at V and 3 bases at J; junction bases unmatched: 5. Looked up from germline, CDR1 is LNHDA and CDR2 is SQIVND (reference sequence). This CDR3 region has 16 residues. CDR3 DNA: TGTGCCAGTAGTATCCGTAGCGGGGGGGCAACAGATACGCAGTATTTT. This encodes CASSIRSGGATDTQYF.

The CDR3 here is CAWSRGTGAGNTIYF. The CDR3 bases are TGTGCCTGGAGTCGGGGGACAGGGGCTGGAAACACCATATATTTT. This chain connects TRBV30 to TRBJ1-3, with 10 bases that match TRBD1. Trimming removed 2 bases from V and 2 bases from J; junction bases left unmatched: 3. Germline values: CDR1 GTSNPN, CDR2 SVGIG (reference sequence). This CDR3 region has 15 residues.

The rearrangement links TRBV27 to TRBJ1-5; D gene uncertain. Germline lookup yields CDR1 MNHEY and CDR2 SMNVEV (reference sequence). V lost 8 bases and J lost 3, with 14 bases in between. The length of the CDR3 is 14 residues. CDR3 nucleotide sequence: TGTGCCAGCGCGGGCAGGAGAAACAATCAGCCCCAGCATTTT. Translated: CASAGRRNNQPQHF.

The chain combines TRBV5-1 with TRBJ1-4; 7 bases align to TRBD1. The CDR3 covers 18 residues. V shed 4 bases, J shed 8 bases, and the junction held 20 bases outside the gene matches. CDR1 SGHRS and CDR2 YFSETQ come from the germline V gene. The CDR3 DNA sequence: TGCGCCAGCAGCAGGATAACAGGGGCTGAGGTCTTTGGCGAAAAACTGTTTTTT. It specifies CASSRITGAEVFGEKLFF.

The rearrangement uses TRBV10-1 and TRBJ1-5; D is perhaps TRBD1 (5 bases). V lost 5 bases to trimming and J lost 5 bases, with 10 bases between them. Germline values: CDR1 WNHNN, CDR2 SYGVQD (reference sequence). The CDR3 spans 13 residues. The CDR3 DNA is TGCGCCAGCAGTAGGGGCCCCGATCAGCCCCAGCATTTT. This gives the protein CASSRGPDQPQHF.

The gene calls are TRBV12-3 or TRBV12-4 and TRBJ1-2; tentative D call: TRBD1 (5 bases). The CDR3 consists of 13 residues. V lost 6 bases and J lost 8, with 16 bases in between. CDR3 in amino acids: CASSSDIGRGYTF. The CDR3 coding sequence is TGTGCCAGCAGCTCGGACATAGGTCGGGGCTACACCTTC.

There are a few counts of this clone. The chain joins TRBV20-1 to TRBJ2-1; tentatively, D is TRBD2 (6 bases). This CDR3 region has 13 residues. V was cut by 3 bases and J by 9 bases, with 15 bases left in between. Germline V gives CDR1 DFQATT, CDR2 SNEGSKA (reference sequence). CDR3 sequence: CSASLVAEGEQFF. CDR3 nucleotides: TGCAGTGCTAGTTTAGTAGCGGAGGGTGAGCAGTTCTTC.

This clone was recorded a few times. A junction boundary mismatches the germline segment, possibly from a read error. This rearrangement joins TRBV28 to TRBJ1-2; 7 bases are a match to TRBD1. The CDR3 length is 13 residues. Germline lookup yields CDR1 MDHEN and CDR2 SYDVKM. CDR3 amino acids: CASSLWRQGYTAF. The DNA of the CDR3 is TGTGCCAGCAGTTTATGGAGACAGGGATATACCGCCTTC.

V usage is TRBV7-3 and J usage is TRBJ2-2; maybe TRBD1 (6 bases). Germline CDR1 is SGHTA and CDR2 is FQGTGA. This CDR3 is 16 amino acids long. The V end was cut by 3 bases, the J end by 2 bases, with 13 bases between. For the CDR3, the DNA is TGTGCCAGCAGCTTGACAGGAGCGGCTAACACCGGGGAGCTGTTTTTT. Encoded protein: CASSLTGAANTGELFF. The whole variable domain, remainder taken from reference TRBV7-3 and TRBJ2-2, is GAGVSQTPSNKVTEKGKYVELRCDPISGHTALYWYRQSLGQGPEFLIYFQGTGAADDSGLPNDRFFAVRPEGSVSTLKIQRTERGDSAVYLCASSLTGAANTGELFFGEGSRLTVL.

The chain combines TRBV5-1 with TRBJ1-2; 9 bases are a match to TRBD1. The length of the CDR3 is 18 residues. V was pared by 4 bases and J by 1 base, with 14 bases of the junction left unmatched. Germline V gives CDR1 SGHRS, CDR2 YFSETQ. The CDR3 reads CASSNPGQGRGSNYGYTF. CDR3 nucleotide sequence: TGCGCCAGCAGCAATCCGGGACAGGGAAGAGGAAGTAACTATGGCTACACCTTC.

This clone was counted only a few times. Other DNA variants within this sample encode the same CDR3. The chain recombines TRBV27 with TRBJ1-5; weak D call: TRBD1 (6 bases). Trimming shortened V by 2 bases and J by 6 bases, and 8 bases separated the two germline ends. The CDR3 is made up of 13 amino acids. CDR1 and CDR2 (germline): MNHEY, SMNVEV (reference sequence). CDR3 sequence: CASSLRRGQPQHF. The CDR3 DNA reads TGTGCCAGCAGTTTACGCAGGGGTCAGCCCCAGCATTTT.